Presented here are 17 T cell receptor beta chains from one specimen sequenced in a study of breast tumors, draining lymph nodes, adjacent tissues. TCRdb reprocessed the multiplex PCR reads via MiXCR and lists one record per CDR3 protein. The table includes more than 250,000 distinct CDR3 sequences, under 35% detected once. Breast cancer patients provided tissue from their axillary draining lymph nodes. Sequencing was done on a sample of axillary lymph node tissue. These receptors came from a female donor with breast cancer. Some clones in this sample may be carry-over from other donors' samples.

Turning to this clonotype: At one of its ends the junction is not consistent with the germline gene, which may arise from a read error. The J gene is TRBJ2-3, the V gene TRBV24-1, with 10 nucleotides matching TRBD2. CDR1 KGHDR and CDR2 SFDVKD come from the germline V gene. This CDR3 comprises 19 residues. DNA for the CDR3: TGTGCCGCCAGCAGCTTGGTGACTAGCGGGTTCATTACCACAGATACGCAGTATTTT. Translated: CAASSLVTSGFITTDTQYF.

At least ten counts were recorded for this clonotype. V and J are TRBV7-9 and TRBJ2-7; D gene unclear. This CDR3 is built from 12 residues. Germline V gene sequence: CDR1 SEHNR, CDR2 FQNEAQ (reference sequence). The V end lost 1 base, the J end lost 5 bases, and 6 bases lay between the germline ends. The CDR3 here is CASSLGSNEQYF. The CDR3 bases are TGTGCCAGCAGCTTAGGGAGTAACGAGCAGTACTTC.

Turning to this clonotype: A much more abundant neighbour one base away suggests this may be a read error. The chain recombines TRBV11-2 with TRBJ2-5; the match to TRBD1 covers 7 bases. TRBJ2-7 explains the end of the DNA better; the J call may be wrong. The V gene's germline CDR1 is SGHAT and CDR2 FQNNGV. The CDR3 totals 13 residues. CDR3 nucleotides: TGTGCCAGCAGATTGACAGGGCCCTCCGAGCAGTACTTC. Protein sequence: CASRLTGPSEQYF.

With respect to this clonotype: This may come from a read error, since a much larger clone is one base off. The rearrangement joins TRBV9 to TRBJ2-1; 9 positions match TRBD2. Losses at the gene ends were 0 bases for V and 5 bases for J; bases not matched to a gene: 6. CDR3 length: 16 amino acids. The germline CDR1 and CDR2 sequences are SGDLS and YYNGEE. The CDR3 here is CASSVGLAGPHNEQFF. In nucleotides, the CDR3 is TGTGCCAGCAGCGTAGGTCTAGCGGGACCGCACAATGAGCAGTTCTTC.

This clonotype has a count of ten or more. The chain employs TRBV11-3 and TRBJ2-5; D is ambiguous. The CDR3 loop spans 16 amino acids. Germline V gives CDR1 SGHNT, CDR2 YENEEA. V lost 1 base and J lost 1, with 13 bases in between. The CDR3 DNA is TGTGCCAGCAGCTTAGGGCGGCCTACCCCCCAAGAGACCCAGTACTTC. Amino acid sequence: CASSLGRPTPQETQYF. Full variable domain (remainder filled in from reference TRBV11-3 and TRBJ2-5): EAGVVQSPRYKIIEKKQPVAFWCNPISGHNTLYWYLQNLGQGPELLIRYENEEAVDDSQLPKDRFSAERLKGVDSTLKIQPAELGDSAVYLCASSLGRPTPQETQYFGPGTRLLVL.

CDR3 amino acids: CASSYYRGAGDEQFF. The CDR3 nucleotides are TGTGCCAGCAGTTACTACAGGGGGGCTGGGGATGAGCAGTTCTTC. The chain recombines TRBV6-2 or TRBV6-3 with TRBJ2-1, with 8 bases fitting TRBD1. Germline-derived CDR1 and CDR2 are MNHEY and SVGEGT. The CDR3 loop spans 15 amino acids. V lost 1 base, J lost 8 bases, and 7 bases stayed unmatched.

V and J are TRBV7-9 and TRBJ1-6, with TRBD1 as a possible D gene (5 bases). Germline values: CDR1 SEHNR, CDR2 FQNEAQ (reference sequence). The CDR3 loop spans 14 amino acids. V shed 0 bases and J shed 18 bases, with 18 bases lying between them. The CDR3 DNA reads TGTGCCAGCAGCTTAGCAGGGGTCGGCTCACTCCCCCACTTT. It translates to CASSLAGVGSLPHF.

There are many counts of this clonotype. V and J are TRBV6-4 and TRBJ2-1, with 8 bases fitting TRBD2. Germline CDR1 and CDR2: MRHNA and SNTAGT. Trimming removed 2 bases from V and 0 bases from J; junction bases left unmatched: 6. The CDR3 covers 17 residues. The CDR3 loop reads CASSDPSGRPSYNEQFF. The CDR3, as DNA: TGTGCCAGCAGTGACCCTAGCGGGCGGCCCTCCTACAATGAGCAGTTCTTC.

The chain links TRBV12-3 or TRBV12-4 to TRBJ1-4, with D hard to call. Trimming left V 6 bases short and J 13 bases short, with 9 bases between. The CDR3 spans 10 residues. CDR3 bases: TGTGCCAGCAGCGGGCATGCACTGTTTTTT. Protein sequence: CASSGHALFF.

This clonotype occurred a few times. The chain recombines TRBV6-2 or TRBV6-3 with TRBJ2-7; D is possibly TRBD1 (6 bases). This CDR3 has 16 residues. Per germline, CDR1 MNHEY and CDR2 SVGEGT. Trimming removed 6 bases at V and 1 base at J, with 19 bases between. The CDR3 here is CASSPLGALGSYEQYF. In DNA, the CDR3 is TGTGCCAGCAGCCCATTGGGGGCCCTGGGGTCCTACGAGCAGTACTTC.

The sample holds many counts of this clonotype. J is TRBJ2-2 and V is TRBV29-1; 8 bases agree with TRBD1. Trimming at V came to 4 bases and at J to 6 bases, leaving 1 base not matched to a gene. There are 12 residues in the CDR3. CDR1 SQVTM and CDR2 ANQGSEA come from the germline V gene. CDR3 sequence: CSVGTGSGELFF. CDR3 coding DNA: TGCAGCGTTGGGACAGGGTCCGGGGAGCTGTTTTTT.

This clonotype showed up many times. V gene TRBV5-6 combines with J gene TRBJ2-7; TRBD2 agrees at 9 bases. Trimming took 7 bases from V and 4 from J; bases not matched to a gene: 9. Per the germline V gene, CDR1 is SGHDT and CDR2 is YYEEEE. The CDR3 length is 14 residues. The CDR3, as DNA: TGTGCCAGCTGGTATAGCGGGAGTCGGTACGAGCAGTACTTC. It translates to CASWYSGSRYEQYF.

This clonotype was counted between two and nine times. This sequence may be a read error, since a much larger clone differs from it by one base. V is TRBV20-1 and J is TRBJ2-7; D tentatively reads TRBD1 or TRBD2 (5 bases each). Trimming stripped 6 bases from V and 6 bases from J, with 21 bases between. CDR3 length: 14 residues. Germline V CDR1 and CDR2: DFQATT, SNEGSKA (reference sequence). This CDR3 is CSANRDPRASEQYF. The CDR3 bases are TGCAGTGCCAACCGGGACCCACGAGCCTCCGAGCAGTACTTC.

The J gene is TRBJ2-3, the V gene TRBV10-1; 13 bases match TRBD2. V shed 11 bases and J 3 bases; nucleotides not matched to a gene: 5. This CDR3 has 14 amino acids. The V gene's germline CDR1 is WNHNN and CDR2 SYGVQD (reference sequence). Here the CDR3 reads CAASTSGRTDTQYF. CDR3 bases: TGCGCCGCATCGACTAGCGGGAGGACAGATACGCAGTATTTT.

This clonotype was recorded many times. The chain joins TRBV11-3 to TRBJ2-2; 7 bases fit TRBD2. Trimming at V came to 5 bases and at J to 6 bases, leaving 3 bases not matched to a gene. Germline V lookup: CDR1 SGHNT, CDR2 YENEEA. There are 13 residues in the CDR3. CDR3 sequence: CASSVGLAGELFF. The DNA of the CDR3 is TGTGCCAGCAGCGTCGGACTAGCCGGGGAGCTGTTTTTT.

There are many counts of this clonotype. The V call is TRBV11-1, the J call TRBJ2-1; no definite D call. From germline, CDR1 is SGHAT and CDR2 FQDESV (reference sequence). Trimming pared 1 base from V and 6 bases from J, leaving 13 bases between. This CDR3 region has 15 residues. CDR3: CASSLESFWGNEQFF. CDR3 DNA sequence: TGTGCCAGCAGCTTAGAAAGTTTCTGGGGCAATGAGCAGTTCTTC.

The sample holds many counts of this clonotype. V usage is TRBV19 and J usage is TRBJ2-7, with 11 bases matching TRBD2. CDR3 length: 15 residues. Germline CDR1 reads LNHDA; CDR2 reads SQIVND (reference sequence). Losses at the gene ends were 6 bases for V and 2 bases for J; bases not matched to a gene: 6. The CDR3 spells CASSPTSGETYEQYF. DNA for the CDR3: TGTGCCAGTAGCCCGACTAGCGGGGAGACCTACGAGCAGTACTTC.